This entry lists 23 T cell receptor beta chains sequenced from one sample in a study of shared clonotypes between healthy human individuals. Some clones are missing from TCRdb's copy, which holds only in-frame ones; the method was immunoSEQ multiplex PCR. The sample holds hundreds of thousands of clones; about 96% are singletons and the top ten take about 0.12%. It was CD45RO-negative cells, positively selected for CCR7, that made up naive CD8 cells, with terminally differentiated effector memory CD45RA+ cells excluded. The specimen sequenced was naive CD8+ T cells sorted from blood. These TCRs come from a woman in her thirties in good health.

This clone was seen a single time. CDR3 sequence: CASSPTSGRASDTQYF. Written as DNA, the CDR3 is TGTGCCAGCAGCCCCACTAGCGGGAGGGCCTCAGATACGCAGTATTTT. The V gene is TRBV7-2, the J gene TRBJ2-3; 13 bases are shared with TRBD2. The germline V gene encodes CDR1 SGHTA and CDR2 FQGNSA. The CDR3 loop spans 16 amino acids. The trim removed 5 bases at V and 4 bases at J, leaving 6 bases unmatched.

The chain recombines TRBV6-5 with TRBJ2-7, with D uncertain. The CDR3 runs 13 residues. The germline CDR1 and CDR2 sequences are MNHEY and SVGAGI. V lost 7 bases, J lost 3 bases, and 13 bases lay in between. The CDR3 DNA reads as TGTGCCAGCATCGACTTTGACGACTACGAGCAGTACTTC. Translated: CASIDFDDYEQYF.

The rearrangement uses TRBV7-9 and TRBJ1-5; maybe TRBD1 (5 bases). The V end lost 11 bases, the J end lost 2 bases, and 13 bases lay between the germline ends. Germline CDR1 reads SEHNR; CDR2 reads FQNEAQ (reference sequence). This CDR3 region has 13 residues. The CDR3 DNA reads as TGTGCCGTCAGAGGGGAAGGCAATCAGCCCCAGCATTTT. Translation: CAVRGEGNQPQHF.

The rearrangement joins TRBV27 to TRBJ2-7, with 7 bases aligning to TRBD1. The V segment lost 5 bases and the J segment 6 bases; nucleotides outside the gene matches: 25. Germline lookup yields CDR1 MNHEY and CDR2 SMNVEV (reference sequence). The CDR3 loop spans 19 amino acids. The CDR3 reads CASSAAPRTGDTLRSEQYF. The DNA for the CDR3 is TGTGCCAGCAGTGCAGCGCCTCGAACAGGGGACACCCTTCGGAGCGAGCAGTACTTC.

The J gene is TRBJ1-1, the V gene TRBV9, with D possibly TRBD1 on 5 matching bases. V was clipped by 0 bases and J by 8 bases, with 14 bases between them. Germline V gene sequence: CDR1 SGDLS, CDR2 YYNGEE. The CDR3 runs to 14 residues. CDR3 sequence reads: CASSVGITGTEAFF. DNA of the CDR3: TGTGCCAGCAGCGTAGGCATTACCGGGACCGAAGCTTTCTTT.

CDR3: CASRSDRGTNIQYF. CDR3 DNA sequence: TGTGCCAGCAGATCGGACAGGGGGACGAACATTCAGTACTTC. The chain links TRBV21-1 to TRBJ2-4; the D call in the table, TRBD1, was not verified against the DNA. TRBV21-1 corresponds to a pseudogene. The CDR3 runs to 14 residues.

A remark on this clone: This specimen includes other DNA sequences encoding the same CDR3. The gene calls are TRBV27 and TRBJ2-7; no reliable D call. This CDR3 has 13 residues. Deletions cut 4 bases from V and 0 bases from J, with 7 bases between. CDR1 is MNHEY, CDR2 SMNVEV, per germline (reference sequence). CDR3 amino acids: CASSSGSSYEQYF. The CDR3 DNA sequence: TGTGCCAGCAGTTCCGGCTCCTCCTACGAGCAGTACTTC.

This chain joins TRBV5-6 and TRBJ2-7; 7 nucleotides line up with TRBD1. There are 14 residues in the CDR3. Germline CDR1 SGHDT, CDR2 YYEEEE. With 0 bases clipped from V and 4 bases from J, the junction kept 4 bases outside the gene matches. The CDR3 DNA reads TGTGCCAGCAGCTTGGGTCAGGGGGAGTACGAGCAGTACTTC. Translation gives CASSLGQGEYEQYF.

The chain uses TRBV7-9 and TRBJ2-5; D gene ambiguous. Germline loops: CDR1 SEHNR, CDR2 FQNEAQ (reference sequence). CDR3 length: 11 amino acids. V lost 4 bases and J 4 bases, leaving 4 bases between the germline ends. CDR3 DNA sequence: TGTGCCAGCAGCTCGCCAGAGACCCAGTACTTC. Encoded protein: CASSSPETQYF. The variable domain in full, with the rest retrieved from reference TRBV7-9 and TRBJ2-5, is DTGVSQNPRHKITKRGQNVTFRCDPISEHNRLYWYRQTLGQGPEFLTYFQNEAQLEKSRLLSDRFSAERPKGSFSTLEIQRTEQGDSAMYLCASSSPETQYFGPGTRLLVL.

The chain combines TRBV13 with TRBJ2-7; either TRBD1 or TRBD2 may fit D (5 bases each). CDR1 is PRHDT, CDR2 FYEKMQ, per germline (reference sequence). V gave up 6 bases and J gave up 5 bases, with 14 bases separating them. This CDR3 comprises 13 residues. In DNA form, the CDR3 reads TGTGCCAGCAGGTCCGGGGCGAGGGACGAGCAGTACTTC. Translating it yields CASRSGARDEQYF. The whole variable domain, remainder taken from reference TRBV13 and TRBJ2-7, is AAGVIQSPRHLIKEKRETATLKCYPIPRHDTVYWYQQGPGQDPQFLISFYEKMQSDKGSIPDRFSAQQFSDYHSELNMSSLELGDSALYFCASRSGARDEQYFGPGTRLTVT.

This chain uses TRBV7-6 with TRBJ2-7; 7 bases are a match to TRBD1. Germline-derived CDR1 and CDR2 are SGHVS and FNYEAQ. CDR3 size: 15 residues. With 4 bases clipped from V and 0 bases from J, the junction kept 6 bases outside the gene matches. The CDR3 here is CASSSTGTYSYEQYF. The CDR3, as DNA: TGTGCCAGCAGCTCGACAGGGACCTACTCCTACGAGCAGTACTTC.

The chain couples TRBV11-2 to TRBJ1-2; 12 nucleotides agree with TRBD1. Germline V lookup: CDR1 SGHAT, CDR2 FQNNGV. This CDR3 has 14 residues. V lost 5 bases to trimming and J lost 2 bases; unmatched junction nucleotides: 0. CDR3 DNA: TGTGCCAGCAGCGGGACAGGGGGCAACTATGGCTACACCTTC. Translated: CASSGTGGNYGYTF. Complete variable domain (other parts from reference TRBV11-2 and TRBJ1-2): EAGVAQSPRYKIIEKRQSVAFWCNPISGHATLYWYQQILGQGPKLLIQFQNNGVVDDSQLPKDRFSAERLKGVDSTLKIQPAKLEDSAVYLCASSGTGGNYGYTFGSGTRLTVV.

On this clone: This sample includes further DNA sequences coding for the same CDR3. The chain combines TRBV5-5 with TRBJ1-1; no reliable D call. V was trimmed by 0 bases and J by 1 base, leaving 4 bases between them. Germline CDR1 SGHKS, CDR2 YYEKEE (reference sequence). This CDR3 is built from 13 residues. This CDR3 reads CASSLGENTEAFF. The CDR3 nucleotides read TGTGCCAGCAGCTTGGGGGAGAACACTGAAGCTTTCTTT. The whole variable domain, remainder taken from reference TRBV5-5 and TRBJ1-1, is DAGVTQSPTHLIKTRGQQVTLRCSPISGHKSVSWYQQVLGQGPQFIFQYYEKEERGRGNFPDRFSARQFPNYSSELNVNALLLGDSALYLCASSLGENTEAFFGQGTRLTVV.

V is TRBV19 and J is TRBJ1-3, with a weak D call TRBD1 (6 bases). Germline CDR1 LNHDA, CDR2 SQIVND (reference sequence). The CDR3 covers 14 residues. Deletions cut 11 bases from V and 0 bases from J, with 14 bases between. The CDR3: CASGGGFSGNTIYF. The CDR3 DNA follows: TGTGCCTCCGGCGGGGGCTTCTCTGGAAACACCATATATTTT.

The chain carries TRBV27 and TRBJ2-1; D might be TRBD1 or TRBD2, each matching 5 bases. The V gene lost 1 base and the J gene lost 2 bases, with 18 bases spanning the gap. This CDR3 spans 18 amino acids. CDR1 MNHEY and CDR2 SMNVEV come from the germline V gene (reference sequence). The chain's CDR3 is CASSLLSDWDRAYNEQFF. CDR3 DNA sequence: TGTGCCAGCAGTTTATTATCGGACTGGGACCGGGCCTACAATGAGCAGTTCTTC.

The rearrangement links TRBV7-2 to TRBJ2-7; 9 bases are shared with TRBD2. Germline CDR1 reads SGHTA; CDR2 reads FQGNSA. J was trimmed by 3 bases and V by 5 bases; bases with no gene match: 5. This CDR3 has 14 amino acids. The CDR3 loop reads CASSPGTSYYEQYF. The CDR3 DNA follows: TGTGCCAGCAGCCCCGGGACTAGCTACTACGAGCAGTACTTC.

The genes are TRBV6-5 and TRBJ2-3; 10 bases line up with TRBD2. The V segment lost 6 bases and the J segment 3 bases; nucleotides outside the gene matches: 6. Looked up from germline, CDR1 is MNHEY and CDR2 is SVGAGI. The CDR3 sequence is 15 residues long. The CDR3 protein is CASSLAGEMTDTQYF. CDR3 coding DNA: TGTGCCAGCAGCCTAGCGGGAGAGATGACAGATACGCAGTATTTT.

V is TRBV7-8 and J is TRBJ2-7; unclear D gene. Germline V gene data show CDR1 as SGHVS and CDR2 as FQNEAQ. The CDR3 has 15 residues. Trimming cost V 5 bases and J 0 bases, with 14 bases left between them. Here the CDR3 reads CASSDERYSSYEQYF. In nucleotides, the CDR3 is TGTGCCAGCAGCGATGAGCGTTATAGCTCCTACGAGCAGTACTTC.

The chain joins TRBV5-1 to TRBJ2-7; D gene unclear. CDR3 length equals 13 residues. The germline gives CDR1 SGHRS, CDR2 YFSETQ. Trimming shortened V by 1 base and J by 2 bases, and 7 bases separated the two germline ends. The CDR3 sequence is CASSLYTTYEQYF. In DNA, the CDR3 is TGCGCCAGCAGCTTGTACACCACCTACGAGCAGTACTTC.

The CDR3 nucleotides read TGTGCCAGCAGTTTTGGGTTTGGGGACTCAGACGAGCAGTACTTC. Its protein is CASSFGFGDSDEQYF. The chain employs TRBV2 and TRBJ2-7, with D maybe TRBD2 (6 bases). V dropped 5 bases and J dropped 5 bases, with 19 bases sitting between them. From germline, CDR1 is SNHLY and CDR2 FYNNEI. This CDR3 has 15 residues.

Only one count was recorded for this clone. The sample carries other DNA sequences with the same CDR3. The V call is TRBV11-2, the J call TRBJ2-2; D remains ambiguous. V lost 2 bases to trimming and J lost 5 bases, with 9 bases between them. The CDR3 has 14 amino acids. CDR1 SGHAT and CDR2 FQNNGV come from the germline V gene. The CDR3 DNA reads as TGTGCCAGCAGCTTAATTGGTGGGACCGGGGAGCTGTTTTTT. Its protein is CASSLIGGTGELFF.

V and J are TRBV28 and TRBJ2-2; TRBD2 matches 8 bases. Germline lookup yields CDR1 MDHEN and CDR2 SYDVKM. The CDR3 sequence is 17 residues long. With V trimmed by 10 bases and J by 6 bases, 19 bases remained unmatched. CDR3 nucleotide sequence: TGTGCCAACCCCTTCGGGGAGCTAGCGGGTAGACCCGGGGAGCTGTTTTTT. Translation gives CANPFGELAGRPGELFF.

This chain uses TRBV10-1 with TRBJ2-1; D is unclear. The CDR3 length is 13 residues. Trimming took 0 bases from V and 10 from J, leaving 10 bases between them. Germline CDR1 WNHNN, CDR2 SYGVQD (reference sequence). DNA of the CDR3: TGCGCCAGCAGTGAGTCGACGACCACCGAGCAGTTCTTC. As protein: CASSESTTTEQFF.